This TCR beta chain came from a study of blood T cell repertoires in COVID-19. Whole-study context: From the United States, Italy and Spain came samples of acute and convalescent COVID-19.

Methods used by the authors: Researchers report that nucleated cell counts were estimated from reference gene primer amplification. Profiled with immunoSEQ multiplex PCR; TCRdb holds only in-frame clones, not every one. V, J and clone size are those of that table, while D and trimming were read from the DNA. The sample yields approximately 170,000 clones, approximately 85% seen once. CDR3 length: 13 residues. V lost 6 bases and J lost 4, with 12 bases in between. Germline-derived CDR1 and CDR2 are MNHEY and SMNVEV (reference sequence). Enrolment of Seattle patients took place during active infection, and they were followed longitudinally.

J is TRBJ1-2 and V is TRBV27; tentatively, D is TRBD1 (5 bases). The source material was peripheral blood. This receptor was taken from a woman older than 75 with COVID-19, enrolled during active disease. This chain's CDR3 is CASRPSGFYGYTF. In DNA form, the CDR3 reads TGTGCCAGCAGGCCCTCAGGGTTCTATGGCTACACCTTC.